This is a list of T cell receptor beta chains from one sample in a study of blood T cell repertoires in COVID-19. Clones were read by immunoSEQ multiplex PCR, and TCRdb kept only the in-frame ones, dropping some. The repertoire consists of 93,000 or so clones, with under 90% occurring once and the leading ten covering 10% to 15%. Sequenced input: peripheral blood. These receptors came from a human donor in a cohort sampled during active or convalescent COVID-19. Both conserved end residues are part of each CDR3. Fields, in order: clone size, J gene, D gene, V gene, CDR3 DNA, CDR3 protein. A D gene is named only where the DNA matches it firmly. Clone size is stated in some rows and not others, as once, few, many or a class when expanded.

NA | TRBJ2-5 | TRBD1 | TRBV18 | TGTGCCAGCTCCCGGGACAGACAAGAGACCCAGTACTTC | CASSRDRQETQYF
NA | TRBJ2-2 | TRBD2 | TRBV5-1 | TGCGCCAGCAGTCGATATAGCGGGGTGGACACCGGGGAGCTGTTTTTT | CASSRYSGVDTGELFF
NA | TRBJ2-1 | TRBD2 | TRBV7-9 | TGTGCCAGCAGCCTAAGCGGGGGCTCCTACAATGAGCAGTTCTTC | CASSLSGGSYNEQFF
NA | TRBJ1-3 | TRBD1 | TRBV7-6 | TGTGCCAGCAGCTCATATGACAGGGACTCTGGAAACACCATATATTTT | CASSSYDRDSGNTIYF
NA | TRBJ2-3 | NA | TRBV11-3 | TGTGCCAGCAGCCCCCCTAGCGGCACAGATACGCAGTATTTT | CASSPPSGTDTQYF
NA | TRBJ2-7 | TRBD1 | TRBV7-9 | TGTGCCAGCAGCCCCCGGGGACAGGGAGGCGAGCAGTACTTC | CASSPRGQGGEQYF
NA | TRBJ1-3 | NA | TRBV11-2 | TGTGCCAGCAGCCCCTCGGGAGCTGGAAACACCATATATTTT | CASSPSGAGNTIYF
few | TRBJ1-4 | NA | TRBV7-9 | TGTGCCAGCAGCTTAGCGCTGGGGACACATGAAAAACTGTTTTTT | CASSLALGTHEKLFF
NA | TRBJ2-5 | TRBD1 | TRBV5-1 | TGCGCCAGCAGCCTTGGACAGGACGAGACCCAAGAGACCCAGTACTTC | CASSLGQDETQETQYF
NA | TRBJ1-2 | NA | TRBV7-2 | TGTGCCAGCAGCCAAGAAGGGGTAATCTATGGCTACACCTTC | CASSQEGVIYGYTF
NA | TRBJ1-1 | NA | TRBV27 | TGTGCCAGCACGGTAGGGGGTATGAACACTGAAGCTTTCTTT | CASTVGGMNTEAFF
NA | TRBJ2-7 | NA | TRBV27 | TGTGCCAGCAGTTTATGGGCAGGGCGCGACGAGCAGTACTTC | CASSLWAGRDEQYF
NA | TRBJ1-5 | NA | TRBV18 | TGTGCCAGCTCAGGGGAGAATAGCAATCAGCCCCAGCATTTT | CASSGENSNQPQHF
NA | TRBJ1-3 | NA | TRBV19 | TGTGCCAGTAGGAACTACCCCTCTGGAAACACCATATATTTT | CASRNYPSGNTIYF
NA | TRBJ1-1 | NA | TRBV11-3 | TGTGCCAGCATCGGGCGGGAGGGCACTGAAGCTTTCTTT | CASIGREGTEAFF
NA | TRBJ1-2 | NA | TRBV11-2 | TGTGCCAGCAGACCCCAGGACAGAGCTAACTATGGCTACACCTTC | CASRPQDRANYGYTF